Listed below are T cell receptor beta chains from one sample, sequenced in a study of shared clonotypes between healthy human individuals. TCRdb's table, derived via immunoSEQ multiplex PCR, lists solely in-frame clones and lacks some. The repertoire consists of some 700,000 clones, with about nine tenths occurring once and the leading ten covering 34%. Sequencing was performed on memory CD8+ T cells from PBMCs. The source is a young man in good health. Some clones in this sample may be carry-over from other donors' samples. Each CDR3 is given with its conserved first and last residue. Each record gives: clone size, V gene, CDR3 protein. Clone size is stated in some rows and not others, as once, few, many or a class when expanded.

abundance: NA; v_gene: TRBV18; CDR3aa: CASSPTGLAGGPTDTQYF
abundance: NA; v_gene: TRBV9; CDR3aa: CASSFRVGQETQYF
abundance: NA; v_gene: TRBV11-3; CDR3aa: CASSSDRGNEQFF
abundance: NA; v_gene: TRBV27; CDR3aa: CASSFPTGLAAYEQYF
abundance: NA; v_gene: TRBV15; CDR3aa: CATSSEEWRGRVYNEQFF
abundance: NA; v_gene: TRBV16; CDR3aa: CASSQSRSISYNEQFF
abundance: NA; v_gene: TRBV15; CDR3aa: CATSRVLAGGDEQFF
abundance: NA; v_gene: TRBV2; CDR3aa: CASSGPGQYYEQYF
abundance: NA; v_gene: TRBV4-3; CDR3aa: CASSQLSGAPDNSPLHF
abundance: NA; v_gene: TRBV19; CDR3aa: CASSRRTVGYEQYF
abundance: NA; v_gene: TRBV14; CDR3aa: CASSPFGDTQYF
abundance: NA; v_gene: TRBV10-3; CDR3aa: CAINGRGGSDTEAFF
abundance: NA; v_gene: TRBV7-9; CDR3aa: CASSLVSGSETQYF
abundance: NA; v_gene: TRBV15; CDR3aa: CATSREGTGRRAGELFF
abundance: NA; v_gene: TRBV7-9; CDR3aa: CASSLAPGLAGGRQYF
abundance: NA; v_gene: TRBV7-6; CDR3aa: CASSATPKETQYF
abundance: NA; v_gene: TRBV9; CDR3aa: CASSVAASSGPQETQYF
abundance: NA; v_gene: TRBV4-3; CDR3aa: CASSQYRGNTGELFF
abundance: NA; v_gene: TRBV6-5; CDR3aa: CASSKTGGVDQPQHF
abundance: NA; v_gene: TRBV6-5; CDR3aa: CASSYSRGGNQPQHF
abundance: NA; v_gene: TRBV7-9; CDR3aa: CASSPSGGSGANVLTF
abundance: NA; v_gene: TRBV6-5; CDR3aa: CASSYTDRGEQYF
abundance: NA; v_gene: TRBV30; CDR3aa: CAWRRRNNQPQHF
abundance: NA; v_gene: TRBV7-2; CDR3aa: CASSLATGRREKLFF
abundance: NA; v_gene: TRBV6-6; CDR3aa: CASSYTPLEQYF
abundance: many; v_gene: TRBV6-1; CDR3aa: CASRETGGMDTQYF
abundance: NA; v_gene: TRBV28; CDR3aa: CASCQTRPQYSGNTIYF
abundance: NA; v_gene: TRBV27; CDR3aa: CASSDSGTIITDEQFF
abundance: few; v_gene: TRBV11-2; CDR3aa: CASSWDSYEQYF
abundance: NA; v_gene: TRBV6-1; CDR3aa: CASSALGASYEQYF
abundance: NA; v_gene: TRBV11-2; CDR3aa: CASSLPDTQYF
abundance: few; v_gene: TRBV18; CDR3aa: CASSPQSGGHEQYF
abundance: NA; v_gene: TRBV7-9; CDR3aa: CASSFPGLAGVGETQYF
abundance: NA; v_gene: TRBV2; CDR3aa: CASSESQLNTEAFF
abundance: once; v_gene: TRBV27; CDR3aa: CASSLLGTGISLREQYF
abundance: NA; v_gene: TRBV27; CDR3aa: CASSYGLLYNEQFF
abundance: NA; v_gene: TRBV6-5; CDR3aa: CASSYGRVRSFNEQFF
abundance: NA; v_gene: TRBV7-8; CDR3aa: CASSFSETFNQPQHF
abundance: NA; v_gene: TRBV29-1; CDR3aa: CSVTDSLGGYGYTF
abundance: NA; v_gene: TRBV28; CDR3aa: CASSPSVRGETQYF
abundance: few; v_gene: TRBV27; CDR3aa: CASSPLNTGELFF
abundance: NA; v_gene: TRBV9; CDR3aa: CASSVGGVLTGELFF
abundance: NA; v_gene: TRBV27; CDR3aa: CASSLSPLADTQYF
abundance: NA; v_gene: TRBV10-3; CDR3aa: CAISEGLDRAHEQYF
abundance: few; v_gene: TRBV25-1; CDR3aa: CASCPGRGNEQFF
abundance: NA; v_gene: TRBV19; CDR3aa: CASSTRPDPRERGYTF
abundance: once; v_gene: TRBV9; CDR3aa: CASSVREGAGELFF
abundance: NA; v_gene: TRBV18; CDR3aa: CASSLRTGFWYNEQFF
abundance: NA; v_gene: TRBV28; CDR3aa: CASSADSRNTIYF
abundance: NA; v_gene: TRBV7-9; CDR3aa: CASSLAPGTGVGELFF